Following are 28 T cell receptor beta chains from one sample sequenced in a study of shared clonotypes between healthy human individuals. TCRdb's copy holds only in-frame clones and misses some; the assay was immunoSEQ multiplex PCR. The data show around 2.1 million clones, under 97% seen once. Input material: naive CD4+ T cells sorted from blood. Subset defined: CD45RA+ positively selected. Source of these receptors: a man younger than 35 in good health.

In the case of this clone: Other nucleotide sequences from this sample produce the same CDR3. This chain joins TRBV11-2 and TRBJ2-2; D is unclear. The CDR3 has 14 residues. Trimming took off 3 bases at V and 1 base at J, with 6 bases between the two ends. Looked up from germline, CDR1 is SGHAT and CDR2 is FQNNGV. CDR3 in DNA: TGTGCCAGCAGCTTGCGAGAGAACACCGGGGAGCTGTTTTTT. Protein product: CASSLRENTGELFF. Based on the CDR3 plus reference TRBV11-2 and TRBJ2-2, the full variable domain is EAGVAQSPRYKIIEKRQSVAFWCNPISGHATLYWYQQILGQGPKLLIQFQNNGVVDDSQLPKDRFSAERLKGVDSTLKIQPAKLEDSAVYLCASSLRENTGELFFGEGSRLTVL.

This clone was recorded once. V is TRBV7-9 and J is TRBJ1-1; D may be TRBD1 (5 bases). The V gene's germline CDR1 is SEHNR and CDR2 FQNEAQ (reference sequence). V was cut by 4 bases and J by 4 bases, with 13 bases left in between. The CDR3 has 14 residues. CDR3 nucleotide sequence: TGTGCCAGCAGCTCCTCCCCCGGGGCCACTGAAGCTTTCTTT. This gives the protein CASSSSPGATEAFF.

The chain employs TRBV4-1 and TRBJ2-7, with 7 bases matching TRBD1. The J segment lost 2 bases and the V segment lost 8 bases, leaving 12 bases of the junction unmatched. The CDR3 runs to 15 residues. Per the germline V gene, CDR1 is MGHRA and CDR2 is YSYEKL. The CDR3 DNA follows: TGCGCCAGCCGTAGATCGACAGGGTGGCCCTACGAGCAGTACTTC. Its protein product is CASRRSTGWPYEQYF.

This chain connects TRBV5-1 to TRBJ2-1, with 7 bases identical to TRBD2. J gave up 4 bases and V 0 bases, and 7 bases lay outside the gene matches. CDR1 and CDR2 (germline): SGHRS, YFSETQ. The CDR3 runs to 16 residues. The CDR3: CASSLVALADYNEQFF. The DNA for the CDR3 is TGCGCCAGCAGCTTGGTAGCCCTAGCGGATTACAATGAGCAGTTCTTC.

The CDR3: CASNDLGSYGYTF. The CDR3 region has the DNA TGTGCCAGTAACGATCTGGGCTCCTATGGCTACACCTTC. The chain joins TRBV19 to TRBJ1-2; D is ambiguous. Germline CDR1 reads LNHDA; CDR2 reads SQIVND (reference sequence). The germline V and J ends were trimmed by 7 bases and 4 bases, with 13 bases remaining between them. The CDR3 has 13 amino acids.

The CDR3 nucleotides read TGTGCCAGTAGTATGAACCCGTTAGTAGCGACAGATACGCAGTATTTT. It encodes CASSMNPLVATDTQYF. This chain joins TRBV19 and TRBJ2-3, with D tentatively TRBD2 (5 bases). CDR3 length equals 16 residues. Trimming took off 3 bases at V and 3 bases at J, with 16 bases between the two ends. CDR1 LNHDA and CDR2 SQIVND come from the germline V gene (reference sequence). The entire variable domain, with the rest obtained from reference TRBV19 and TRBJ2-3, is as follows: DGGITQSPKYLFRKEGQNVTLSCEQNLNHDAMYWYRQDPGQGLRLIYYSQIVNDFQKGDIAEGYSVSREKKESFPLTVTSAQKNPTAFYLCASSMNPLVATDTQYFGPGTRLTVL.

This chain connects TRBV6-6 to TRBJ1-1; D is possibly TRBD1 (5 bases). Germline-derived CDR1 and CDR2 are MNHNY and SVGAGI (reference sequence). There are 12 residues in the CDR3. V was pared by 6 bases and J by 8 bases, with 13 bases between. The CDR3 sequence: CASRTDTPEAFF. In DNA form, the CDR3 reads TGTGCCAGCAGGACAGATACTCCAGAAGCTTTCTTT.

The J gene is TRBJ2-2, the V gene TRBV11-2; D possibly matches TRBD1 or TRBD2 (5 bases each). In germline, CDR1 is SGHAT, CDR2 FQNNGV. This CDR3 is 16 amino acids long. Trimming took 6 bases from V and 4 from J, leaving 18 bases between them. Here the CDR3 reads CASRGDGPPGTGELFF. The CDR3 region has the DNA TGTGCCAGCAGAGGGGACGGACCACCGGGCACCGGGGAGCTGTTTTTT. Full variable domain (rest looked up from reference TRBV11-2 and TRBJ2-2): EAGVAQSPRYKIIEKRQSVAFWCNPISGHATLYWYQQILGQGPKLLIQFQNNGVVDDSQLPKDRFSAERLKGVDSTLKIQPAKLEDSAVYLCASRGDGPPGTGELFFGEGSRLTVL.

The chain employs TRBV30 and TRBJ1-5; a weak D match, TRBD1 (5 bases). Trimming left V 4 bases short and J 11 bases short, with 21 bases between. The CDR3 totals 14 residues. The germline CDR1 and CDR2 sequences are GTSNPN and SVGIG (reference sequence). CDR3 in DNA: TGTGCCTGGAAGGCGGGAGGGGCCAGTCGGACCCAGCATTTT. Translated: CAWKAGGASRTQHF.

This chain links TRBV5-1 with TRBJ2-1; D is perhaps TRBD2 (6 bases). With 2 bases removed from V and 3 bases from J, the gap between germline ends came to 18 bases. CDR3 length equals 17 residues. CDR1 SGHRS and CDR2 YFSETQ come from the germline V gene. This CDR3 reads CASSFSFWGGNYNEQFF. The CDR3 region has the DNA TGCGCCAGCAGCTTCTCCTTTTGGGGCGGGAACTACAATGAGCAGTTCTTC.

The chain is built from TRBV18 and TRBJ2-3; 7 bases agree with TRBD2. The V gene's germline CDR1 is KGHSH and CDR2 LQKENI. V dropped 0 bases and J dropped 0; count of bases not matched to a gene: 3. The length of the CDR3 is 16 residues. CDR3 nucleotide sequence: TGTGCCAGCTCACCACCAAGCGGGGCTAGCACAGATACGCAGTATTTT. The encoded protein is CASSPPSGASTDTQYF.

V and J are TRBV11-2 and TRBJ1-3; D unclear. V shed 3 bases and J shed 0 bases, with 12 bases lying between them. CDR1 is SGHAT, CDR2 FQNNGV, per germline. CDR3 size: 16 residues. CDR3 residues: CASSLLDSYSGNTIYF. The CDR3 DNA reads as TGTGCCAGCAGCTTGTTGGACTCCTACTCTGGAAACACCATATATTTT. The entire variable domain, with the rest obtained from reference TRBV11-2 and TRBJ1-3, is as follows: EAGVAQSPRYKIIEKRQSVAFWCNPISGHATLYWYQQILGQGPKLLIQFQNNGVVDDSQLPKDRFSAERLKGVDSTLKIQPAKLEDSAVYLCASSLLDSYSGNTIYFGEGSWLTVV.

The CDR3: CASSLDSGTGGSVSTEAFF. DNA for the CDR3: TGTGCCAGCAGCTTAGACTCCGGGACAGGGGGCTCCGTGAGCACTGAAGCTTTCTTT. This rearrangement joins TRBV7-9 to TRBJ1-1, with 12 positions matching TRBD1. In germline, CDR1 is SEHNR, CDR2 FQNEAQ (reference sequence). V shed 1 base, J shed 4 bases, and the junction held 13 bases outside the gene matches. This CDR3 has 19 residues.

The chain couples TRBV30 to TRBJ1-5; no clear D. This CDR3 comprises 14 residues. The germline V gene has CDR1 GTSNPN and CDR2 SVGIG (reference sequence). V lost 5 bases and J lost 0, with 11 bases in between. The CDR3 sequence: CAWCAKTSNQPQHF. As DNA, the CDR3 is TGTGCCTGGTGCGCAAAGACTAGCAATCAGCCCCAGCATTTT.

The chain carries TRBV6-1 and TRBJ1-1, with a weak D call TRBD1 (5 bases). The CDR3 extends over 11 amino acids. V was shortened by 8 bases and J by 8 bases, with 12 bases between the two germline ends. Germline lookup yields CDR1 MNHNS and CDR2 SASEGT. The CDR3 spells CASGGLGEAFF. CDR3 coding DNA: TGTGCCAGCGGGGGGTTGGGGGAAGCTTTCTTT.

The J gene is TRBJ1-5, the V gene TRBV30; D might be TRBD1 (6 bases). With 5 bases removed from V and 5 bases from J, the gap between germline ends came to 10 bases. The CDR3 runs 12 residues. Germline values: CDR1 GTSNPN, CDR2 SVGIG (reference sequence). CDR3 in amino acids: CAWQGSDQPQHF. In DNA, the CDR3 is TGTGCCTGGCAGGGGTCAGATCAGCCCCAGCATTTT.

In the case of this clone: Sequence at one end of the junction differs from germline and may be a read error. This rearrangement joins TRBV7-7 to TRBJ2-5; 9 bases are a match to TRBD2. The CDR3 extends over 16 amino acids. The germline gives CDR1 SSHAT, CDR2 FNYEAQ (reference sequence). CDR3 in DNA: TGTGCTAGCAGCTTAGCGGTCGCGGGAGGGCAAGAGACCCAGTACTTC. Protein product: CASSLAVAGGQETQYF.

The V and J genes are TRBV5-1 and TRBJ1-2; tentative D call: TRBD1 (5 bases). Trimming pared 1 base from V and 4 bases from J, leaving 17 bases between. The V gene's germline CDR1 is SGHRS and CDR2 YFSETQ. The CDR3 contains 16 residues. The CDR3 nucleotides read TGCGCCAGCAGCTTGCCCCGGGGAGGGGCTACCTATGGCTACACCTTC. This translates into CASSLPRGGATYGYTF.

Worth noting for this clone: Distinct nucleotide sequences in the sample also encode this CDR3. The CDR3 region is CASSLVGGSYEQYF. The CDR3 bases are TGTGCCAGCAGCTTAGTTGGAGGATCCTACGAGCAGTACTTC. The chain recombines TRBV7-2 with TRBJ2-7, with TRBD2 as a possible D gene (5 bases). The CDR3 has 14 amino acids. Germline-derived CDR1 and CDR2 are SGHTA and FQGNSA. Trimming stripped 1 base from V and 1 base from J, with 8 bases between. The full variable domain, rest sourced from reference TRBV7-2 and TRBJ2-7, is GAGVSQSPSNKVTEKGKDVELRCDPISGHTALYWYRQSLGQGLEFLIYFQGNSAPDKSGLPSDRFSAERTGGSVSTLTIQRTQQEDSAVYLCASSLVGGSYEQYFGPGTRLTVT.

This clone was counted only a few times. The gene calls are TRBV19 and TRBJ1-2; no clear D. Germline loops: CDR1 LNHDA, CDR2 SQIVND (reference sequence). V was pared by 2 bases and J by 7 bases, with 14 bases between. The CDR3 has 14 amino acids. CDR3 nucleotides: TGTGCCAGTAGTATAAAGGTCTCAACGGGTGGCTACACCTTC. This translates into CASSIKVSTGGYTF.

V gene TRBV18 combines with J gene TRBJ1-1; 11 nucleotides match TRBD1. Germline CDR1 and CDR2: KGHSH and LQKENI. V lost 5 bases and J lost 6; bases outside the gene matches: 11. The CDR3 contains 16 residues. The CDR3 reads CASSSEIWTGGPEAFF. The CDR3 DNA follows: TGTGCCAGCTCATCGGAAATTTGGACAGGGGGCCCTGAAGCTTTCTTT.

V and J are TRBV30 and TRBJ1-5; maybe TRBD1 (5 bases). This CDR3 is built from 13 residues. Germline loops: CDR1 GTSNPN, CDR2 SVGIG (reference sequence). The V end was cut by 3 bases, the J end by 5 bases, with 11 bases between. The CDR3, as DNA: TGTGCCTGGAGCGCAGGGAACGATCAGCCCCAGCATTTT. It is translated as CAWSAGNDQPQHF.

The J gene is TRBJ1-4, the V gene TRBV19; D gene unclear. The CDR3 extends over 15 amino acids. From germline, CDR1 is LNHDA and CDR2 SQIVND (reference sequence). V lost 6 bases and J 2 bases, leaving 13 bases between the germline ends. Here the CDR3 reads CASSHKTTTNEKLFF. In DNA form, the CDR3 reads TGTGCCAGTAGCCACAAAACCACGACTAATGAAAAACTGTTTTTT.

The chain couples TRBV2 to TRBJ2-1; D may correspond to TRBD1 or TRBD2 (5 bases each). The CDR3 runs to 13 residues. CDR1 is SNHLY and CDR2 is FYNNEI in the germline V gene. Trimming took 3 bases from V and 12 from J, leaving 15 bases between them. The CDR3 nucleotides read TGTGCCAGCAGTGACCGGGGCCTCGGAGGGCAGTTCTTC. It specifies CASSDRGLGGQFF.

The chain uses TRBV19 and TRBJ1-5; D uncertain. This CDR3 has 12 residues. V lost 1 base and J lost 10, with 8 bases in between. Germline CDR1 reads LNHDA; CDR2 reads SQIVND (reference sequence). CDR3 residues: CASSIGVGPQHF. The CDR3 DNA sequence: TGTGCCAGTAGTATAGGGGTGGGTCCCCAGCATTTT. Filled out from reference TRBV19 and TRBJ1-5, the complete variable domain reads DGGITQSPKYLFRKEGQNVTLSCEQNLNHDAMYWYRQDPGQGLRLIYYSQIVNDFQKGDIAEGYSVSREKKESFPLTVTSAQKNPTAFYLCASSIGVGPQHFGDGTRLSIL.

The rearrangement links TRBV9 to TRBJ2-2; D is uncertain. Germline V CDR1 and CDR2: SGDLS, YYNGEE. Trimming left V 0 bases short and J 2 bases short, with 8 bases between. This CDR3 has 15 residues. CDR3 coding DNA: TGTGCCAGCAGCGTAGGCCACATTAACACCGGGGAGCTGTTTTTT. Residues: CASSVGHINTGELFF.

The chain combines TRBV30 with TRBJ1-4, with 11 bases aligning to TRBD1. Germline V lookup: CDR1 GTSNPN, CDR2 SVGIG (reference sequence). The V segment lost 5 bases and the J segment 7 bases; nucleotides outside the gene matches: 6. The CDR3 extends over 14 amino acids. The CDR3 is CAWRTGGAGEKLFF. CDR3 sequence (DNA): TGTGCCTGGCGGACAGGGGGCGCGGGTGAAAAACTGTTTTTT. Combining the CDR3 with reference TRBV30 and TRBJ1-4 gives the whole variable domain SQTIHQWPATLVQPVGSPLSLECTVEGTSNPNLYWYRQAAGRGLQLLFYSVGIGQISSEVPQNLSASRPQDRQFILSSKKLLLSDSGFYLCAWRTGGAGEKLFFGSGTQLSVL.

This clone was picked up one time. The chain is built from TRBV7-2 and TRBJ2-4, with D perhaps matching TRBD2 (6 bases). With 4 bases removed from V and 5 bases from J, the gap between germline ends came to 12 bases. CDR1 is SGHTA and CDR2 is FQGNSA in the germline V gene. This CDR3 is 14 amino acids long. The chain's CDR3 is CASSWGGGQNIQYF. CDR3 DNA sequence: TGTGCCAGCAGCTGGGGAGGTGGGCAAAACATTCAGTACTTC.